Here is one T cell receptor beta chain with its context. The record originates from a study of blood T cell repertoires in COVID-19. Profiled with immunoSEQ multiplex PCR; TCRdb holds only in-frame clones, not every one. The sample holds a few hundred thousand clones, roughly 80% seen once. This CDR3 has 14 residues. Between the trimmed V and J ends, which lost 4 bases and 3 bases, there was a span of 15 bases. Germline V gene lookup returns CDR1 SQVTM and CDR2 ANQGSEA. Sequencing used PBMCs or T cells enriched from blood (not recorded which). This sequence was found in a middle-aged man who had recovered from COVID-19. The rearrangement joins TRBV29-1 to TRBJ1-1; TRBD1 is a possible D gene (5 bases). The DNA of the CDR3 is TGCAGCGTTGTCGGACAAGGGTTGGACACTGAAGCTTTCTTT. Translated: CSVVGQGLDTEAFF. Full variable domain (outside the CDR3, taken from reference TRBV29-1 and TRBJ1-1): SAVISQKPSRDICQRGTSLTIQCQVDSQVTMMFWYRQQPGQSLTLIATANQGSEATYESGFVIDKFPISRPNLTFSTLTVSNMSPEDSSIYLCSVVGQGLDTEAFFGQGTRLTVV.